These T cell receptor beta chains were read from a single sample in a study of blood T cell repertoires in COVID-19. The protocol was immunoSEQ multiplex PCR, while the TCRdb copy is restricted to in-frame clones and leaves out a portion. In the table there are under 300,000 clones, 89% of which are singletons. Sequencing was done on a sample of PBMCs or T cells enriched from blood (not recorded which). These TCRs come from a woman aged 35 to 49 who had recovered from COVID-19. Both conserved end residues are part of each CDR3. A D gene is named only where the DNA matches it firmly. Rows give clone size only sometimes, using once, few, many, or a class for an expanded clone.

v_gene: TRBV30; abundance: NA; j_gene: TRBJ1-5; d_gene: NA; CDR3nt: TGTGCCTGGAGTGTAGGGGAACGACAGCCCCAGCATTTT; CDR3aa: CAWSVGERQPQHF
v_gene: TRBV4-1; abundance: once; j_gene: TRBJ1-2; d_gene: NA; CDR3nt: TGCGCCAGCAGCCACGCGGAGATCAGTGGCTACACCTTC; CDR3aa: CASSHAEISGYTF
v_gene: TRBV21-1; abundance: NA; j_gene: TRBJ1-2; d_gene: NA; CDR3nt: TGTGCCAGCAGTGGGGACAGATACTATGGCTACACCTTC; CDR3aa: CASSGDRYYGYTF
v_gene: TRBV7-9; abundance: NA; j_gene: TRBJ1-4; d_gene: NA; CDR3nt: TGTGCCAGCAGCACAAGCCGACAACCAACTAATGAAAAACTGTTTTTT; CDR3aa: CASSTSRQPTNEKLFF
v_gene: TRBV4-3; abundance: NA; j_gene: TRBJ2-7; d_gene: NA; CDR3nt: TGCGCCAGCAGCCAAGACCTAGCTACCTACGAGCAGTACTTC; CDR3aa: CASSQDLATYEQYF
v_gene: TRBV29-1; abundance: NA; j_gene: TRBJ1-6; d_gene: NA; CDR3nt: TGCAGCGTACCTGGGCCCGGAGGCAATTCACCCCTCCACTTT; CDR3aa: CSVPGPGGNSPLHF
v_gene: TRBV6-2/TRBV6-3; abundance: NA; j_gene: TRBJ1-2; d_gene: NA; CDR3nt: TGTGCCAGCAGTTTAACAGATCTCTATGGCTACACCTTC; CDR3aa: CASSLTDLYGYTF
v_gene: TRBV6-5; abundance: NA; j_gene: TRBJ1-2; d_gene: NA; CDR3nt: TGTGCCAGCAGTTACTCCCGTAGCTACTATGGCTACACCTTC; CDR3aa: CASSYSRSYYGYTF
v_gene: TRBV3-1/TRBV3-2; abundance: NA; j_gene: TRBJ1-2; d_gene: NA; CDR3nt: TGTGCCAGCAGCTTAACAGCTAACTATGGCTACACCTTC; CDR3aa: CASSLTANYGYTF
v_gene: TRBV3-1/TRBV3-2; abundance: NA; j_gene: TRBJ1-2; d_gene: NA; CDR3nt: TGTGCCAGCAGCCAAGCAAGGGGCTCCTACTATGGCTACACCTTC; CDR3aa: CASSQARGSYYGYTF
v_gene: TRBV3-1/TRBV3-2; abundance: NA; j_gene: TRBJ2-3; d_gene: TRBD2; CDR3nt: TGTGCCAGCAGCCAGAGACCGGGGACTAGCGGGGTTACGCAGTATTTT; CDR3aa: CASSQRPGTSGVTQYF
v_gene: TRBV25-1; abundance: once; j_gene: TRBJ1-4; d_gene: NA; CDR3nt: TGTGCCAGCATGAACGGGGGGGTCGAAAAACTGTTTTTT; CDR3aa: CASMNGGVEKLFF
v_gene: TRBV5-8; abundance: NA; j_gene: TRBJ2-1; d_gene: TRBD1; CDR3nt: TGTGCCAGCAGCCCAGGACAGGGTTGGAATGAGCAGTTCTTC; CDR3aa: CASSPGQGWNEQFF
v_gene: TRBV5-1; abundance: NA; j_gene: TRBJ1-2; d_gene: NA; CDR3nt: TGCGCCAGCAGCTCGACACCCCAATATGGCTACACCTTC; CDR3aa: CASSSTPQYGYTF
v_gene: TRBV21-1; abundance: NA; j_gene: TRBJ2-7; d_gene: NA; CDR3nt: TGTGCCAGCGGTTTCCGGGACAGGGGGCTCTACGAGCAGTACTTC; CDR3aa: CASGFRDRGLYEQYF
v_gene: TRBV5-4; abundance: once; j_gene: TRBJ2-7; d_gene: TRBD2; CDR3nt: TGTGCCAGCAGCGAAGGACTAGTTCACGAGCAGTACTTC; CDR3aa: CASSEGLVHEQYF
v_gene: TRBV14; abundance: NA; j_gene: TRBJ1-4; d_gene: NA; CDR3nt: TGTGCCAGCAGTACACAGGGAACCGAAGAAAAACTGTTTTTT; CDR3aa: CASSTQGTEEKLFF
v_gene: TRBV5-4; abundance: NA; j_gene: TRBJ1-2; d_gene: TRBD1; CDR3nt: TGTGCCAGCAGCTTGGCGGGACAGGGGACTAACTATGGCTACACCTTC; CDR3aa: CASSLAGQGTNYGYTF
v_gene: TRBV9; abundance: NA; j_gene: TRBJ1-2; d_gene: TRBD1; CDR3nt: TGTGCCAGCAGCGCCGGGACAGGGGGCGCCTATGGCTACACCTTC; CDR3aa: CASSAGTGGAYGYTF
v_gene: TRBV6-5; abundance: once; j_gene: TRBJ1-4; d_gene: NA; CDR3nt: TGTGCCAGCAGTTACTCGTATGCAACTAATGAAAAACTGTTTTTT; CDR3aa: CASSYSYATNEKLFF
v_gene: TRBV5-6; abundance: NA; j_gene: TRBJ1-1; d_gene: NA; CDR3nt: TGTGCCAGCAGCTCACTGGGAGGGGGTACGATGAACACTGAAGCTTTCTTT; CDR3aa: CASSSLGGGTMNTEAFF
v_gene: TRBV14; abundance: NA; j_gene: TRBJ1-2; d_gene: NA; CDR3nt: TGTGCCAGCAGCCCTCAGAATTATGGCTACACCTTC; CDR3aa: CASSPQNYGYTF
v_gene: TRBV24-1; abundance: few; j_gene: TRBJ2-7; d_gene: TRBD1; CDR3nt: TGTGCCACCAGTGAAATGACAGGGATCAACGAGCAGTACTTC; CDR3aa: CATSEMTGINEQYF
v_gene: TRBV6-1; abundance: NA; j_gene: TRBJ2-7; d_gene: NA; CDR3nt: TGTGCCAGCAGTGAAGCGAGAGGGGGATACGAGCAGTACTTC; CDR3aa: CASSEARGGYEQYF
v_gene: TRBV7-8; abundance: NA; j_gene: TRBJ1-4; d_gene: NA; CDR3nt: TGTGCCAGCAGCTTAGCGGGTAGTAGCCTAGAAAAACTGTTTTTT; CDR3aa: CASSLAGSSLEKLFF
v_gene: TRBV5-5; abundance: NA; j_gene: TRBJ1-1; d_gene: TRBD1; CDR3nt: TGTGCCAGCAGCAAAACAGGGGGCAGGGGAGCTTTCTTT; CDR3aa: CASSKTGGRGAFF
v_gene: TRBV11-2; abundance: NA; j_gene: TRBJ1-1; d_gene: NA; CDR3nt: TGTGCCAGCAGCCCCGGGATTTCAGGTGAAGCTTTCTTT; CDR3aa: CASSPGISGEAFF
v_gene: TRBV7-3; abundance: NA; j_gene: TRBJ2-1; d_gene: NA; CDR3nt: TGTGCCAGCAGCTTAAATAGTGACAATGAGCAGTTCTTC; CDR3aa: CASSLNSDNEQFF
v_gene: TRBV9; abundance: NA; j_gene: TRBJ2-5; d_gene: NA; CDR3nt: TGTGCCAGCAGTCCGAACCCTAACTACCAAGAGACCCAGTACTTC; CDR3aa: CASSPNPNYQETQYF
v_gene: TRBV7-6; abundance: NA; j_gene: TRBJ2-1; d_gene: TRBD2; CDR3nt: TGTGCCAGCAGCTTAGCCTGGAAGGGCAGGGGTAGTAGCGGGAGAGTAAGTGAGCAGTTCTTC; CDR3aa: CASSLAWKGRGSSGRVSEQFF
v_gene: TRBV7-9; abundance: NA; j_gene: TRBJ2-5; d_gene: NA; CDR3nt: TGTGCCAGCAGCTTAGGCCCCGGCTCAGGCCAGTACTTC; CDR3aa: CASSLGPGSGQYF
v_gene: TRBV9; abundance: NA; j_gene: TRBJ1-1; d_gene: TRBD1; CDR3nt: TGTGCCAGCAGCGCGGGACAGTCAACTGAAGCTTTCTTT; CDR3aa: CASSAGQSTEAFF
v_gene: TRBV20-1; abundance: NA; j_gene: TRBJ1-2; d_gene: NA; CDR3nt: TGCAGTGCTAGTGTGGTAATCGCAGATGGCTACACCTTC; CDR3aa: CSASVVIADGYTF
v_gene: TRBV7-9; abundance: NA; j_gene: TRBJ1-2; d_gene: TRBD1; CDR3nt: TGTGCCAGCAGCTCAAAGACAGGGAATGGCTACACCTTC; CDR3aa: CASSSKTGNGYTF
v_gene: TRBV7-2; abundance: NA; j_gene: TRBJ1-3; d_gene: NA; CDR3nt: TGTGCCAGCAGCCCCCCGGGCTCTGGAAACACCATATATTTT; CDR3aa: CASSPPGSGNTIYF
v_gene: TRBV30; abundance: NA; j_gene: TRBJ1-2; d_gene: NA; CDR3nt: TGTGCCTGGAGTGTAATCGGCAGCGGGGGCTACACCTTC; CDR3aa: CAWSVIGSGGYTF
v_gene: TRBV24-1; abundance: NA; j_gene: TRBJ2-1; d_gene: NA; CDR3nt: TGTGCCACCAGTGATTTCCATTACAATGAGCAGTTCTTC; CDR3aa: CATSDFHYNEQFF
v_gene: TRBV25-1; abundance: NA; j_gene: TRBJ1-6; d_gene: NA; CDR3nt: TGTGCCAGCAGTGAATTAGGAAAGGGGGTGGGTTCACCCCTCCACTTT; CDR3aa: CASSELGKGVGSPLHF
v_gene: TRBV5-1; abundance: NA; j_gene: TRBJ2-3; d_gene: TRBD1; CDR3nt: TGCGCCAGCAGCCCCCGAAGGCCGGGACAGGTGGAAGATACGCAGTATTTT; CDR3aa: CASSPRRPGQVEDTQYF
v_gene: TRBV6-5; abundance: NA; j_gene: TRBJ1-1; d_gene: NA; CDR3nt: TGTGCCAGCAGTTACTCGAGGGAGGGAGGGACTGAAGCTTTCTTT; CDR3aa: CASSYSREGGTEAFF
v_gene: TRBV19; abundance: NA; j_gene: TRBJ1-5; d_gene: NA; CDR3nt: TGTGCCAGTAGTATTGAGGGAGTTTATAGCAATCAGCCCCAGCATTTT; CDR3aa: CASSIEGVYSNQPQHF
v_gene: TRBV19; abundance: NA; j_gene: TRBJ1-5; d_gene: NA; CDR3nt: TGTGCCAGTAGTTCGTTGGGTATCGGGCAGCCCCAGCATTTT; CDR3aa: CASSSLGIGQPQHF
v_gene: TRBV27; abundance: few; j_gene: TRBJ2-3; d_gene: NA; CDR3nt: TGTGCCAGCAGTCTACACAGGCCACGTGGCACAGATACGCAGTATTTT; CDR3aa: CASSLHRPRGTDTQYF
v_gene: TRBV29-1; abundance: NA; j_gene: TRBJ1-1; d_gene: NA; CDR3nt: TGCAGCGTTGATAGGGGATTTCAGGAAACTGAAGCTTTCTTT; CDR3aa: CSVDRGFQETEAFF
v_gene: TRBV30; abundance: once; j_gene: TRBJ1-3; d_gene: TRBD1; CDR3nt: TGTGCCTGGAGTGTACCCAGGACAGGGGCTGGAAACACCATATATTTT; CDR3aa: CAWSVPRTGAGNTIYF
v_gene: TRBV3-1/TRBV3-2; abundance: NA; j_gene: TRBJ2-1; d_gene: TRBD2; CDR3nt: TGTGCCAGCAGCCCGGGACTAGCGGGGGCCGGGGAGCAGTTCTTC; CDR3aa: CASSPGLAGAGEQFF
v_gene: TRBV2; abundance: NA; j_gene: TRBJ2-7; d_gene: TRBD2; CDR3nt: TGTGCCAGCAGTGAAGGGCTAGCGGTTAATGCCTACGAGCAGTACTTC; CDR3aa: CASSEGLAVNAYEQYF
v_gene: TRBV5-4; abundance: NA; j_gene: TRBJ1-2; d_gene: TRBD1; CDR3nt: TGTGCCAGCAGCTTGTGGGGACAGGGGGGCTTCGGGACCTTC; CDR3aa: CASSLWGQGGFGTF
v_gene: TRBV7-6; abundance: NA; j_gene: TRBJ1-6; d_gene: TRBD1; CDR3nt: TGTGCCAGCAGCCCCCAGGGACAGAAAAATTCACCCCTCCACTTT; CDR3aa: CASSPQGQKNSPLHF
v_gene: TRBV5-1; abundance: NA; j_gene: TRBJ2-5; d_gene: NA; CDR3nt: TGCGCCAGCAGCTTGGAAGCTAGCGAGACCCAGTACTTC; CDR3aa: CASSLEASETQYF
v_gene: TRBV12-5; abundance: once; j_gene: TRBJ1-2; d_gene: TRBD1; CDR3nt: TGTGCTAGTGGTGGATCGGGACAGGACAACTATGGCTACACCTTC; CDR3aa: CASGGSGQDNYGYTF
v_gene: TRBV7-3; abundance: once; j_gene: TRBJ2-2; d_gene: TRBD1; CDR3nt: TGTGCCAGCAGCGCCGCGGGACAGGGGGCCGGGGAGCTGTTTTTT; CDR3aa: CASSAAGQGAGELFF
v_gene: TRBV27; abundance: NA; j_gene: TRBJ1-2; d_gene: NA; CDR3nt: TGTGCCAGCAGTCCCCGAGGCAGCGGCTATGGCTACACCTTC; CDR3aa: CASSPRGSGYGYTF
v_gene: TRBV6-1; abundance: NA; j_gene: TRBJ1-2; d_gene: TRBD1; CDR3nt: TGTGCCAGCAGTGCCCCCGGACAGGTGCTTTACAATGGCTACACCTTC; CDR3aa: CASSAPGQVLYNGYTF
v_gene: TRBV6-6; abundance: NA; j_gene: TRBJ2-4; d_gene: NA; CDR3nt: TGTGCCAGCACTATCAAGAGGCAGAAAAACATTCAGTACTTC; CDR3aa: CASTIKRQKNIQYF
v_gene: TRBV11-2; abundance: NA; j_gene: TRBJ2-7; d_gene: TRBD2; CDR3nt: TGTGCCAGCAGACCTACGGGAGGTGGGTGGATCGAGCAGTACTTC; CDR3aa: CASRPTGGGWIEQYF
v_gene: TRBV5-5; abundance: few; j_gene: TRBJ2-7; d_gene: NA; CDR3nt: TGTGCCAGCAGCCAGGGCGACGAGCAGTACTTC; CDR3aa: CASSQGDEQYF
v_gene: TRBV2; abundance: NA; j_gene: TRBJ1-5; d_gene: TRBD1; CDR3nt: TGTGCCAGCAGCAAGGACAGGCTCAATCAGCCCCAGCATTTT; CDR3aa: CASSKDRLNQPQHF
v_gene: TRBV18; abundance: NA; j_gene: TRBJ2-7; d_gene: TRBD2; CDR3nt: TGTGCCAGCTCACCAACTCGGACTAGCGGGAGGAACCCGGGAGAGCAGTACTTC; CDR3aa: CASSPTRTSGRNPGEQYF